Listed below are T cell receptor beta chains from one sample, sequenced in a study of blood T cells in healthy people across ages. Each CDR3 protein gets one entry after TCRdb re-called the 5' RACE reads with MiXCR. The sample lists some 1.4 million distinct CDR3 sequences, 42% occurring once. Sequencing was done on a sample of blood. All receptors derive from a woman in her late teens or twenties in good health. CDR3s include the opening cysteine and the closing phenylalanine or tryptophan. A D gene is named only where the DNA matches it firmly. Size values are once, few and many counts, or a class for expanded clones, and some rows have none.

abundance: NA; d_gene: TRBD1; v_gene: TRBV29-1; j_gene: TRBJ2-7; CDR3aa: CSVAGTGKTYNEQYF; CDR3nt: TGCAGCGTCGCCGGGACAGGGAAAACCTACAATGAGCAGTACTTC
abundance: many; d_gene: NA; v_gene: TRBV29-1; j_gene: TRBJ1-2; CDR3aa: CSVYSGGYTF; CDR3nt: TGCAGCGTTTATAGCGGAGGCTACACCTTC
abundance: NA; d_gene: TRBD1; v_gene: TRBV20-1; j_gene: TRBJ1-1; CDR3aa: CSVPGQGKGAEAFF; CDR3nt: TGCAGTGTCCCGGGACAGGGGAAAGGGGCTGAAGCTTTCTTT
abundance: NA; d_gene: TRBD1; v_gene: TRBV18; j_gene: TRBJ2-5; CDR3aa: CASSPGDRDNEQYF; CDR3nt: TGTGCCAGCTCACCGGGAGACAGGGACAATGAGCAGTACTTC
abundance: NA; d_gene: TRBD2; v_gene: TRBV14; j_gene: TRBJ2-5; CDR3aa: CASSQGGTSGIQETQYF; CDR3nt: TGTGCCAGCAGCCAAGGAGGGACTAGCGGGATCCAAGAGACCCAGTACTTC
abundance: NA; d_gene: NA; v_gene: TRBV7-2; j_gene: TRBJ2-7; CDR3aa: CASSFYAGEAYEQYF; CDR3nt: TGTGCCAGCAGCTTCTATGCTGGAGAAGCCTACGAGCAGTACTTC
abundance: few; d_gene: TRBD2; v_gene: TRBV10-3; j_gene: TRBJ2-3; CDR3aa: CAISTSGIAEEVDTQYF; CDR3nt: TGTGCCATCAGTACTAGCGGGATCGCTGAGGAGGTGGATACGCAGTATTTT
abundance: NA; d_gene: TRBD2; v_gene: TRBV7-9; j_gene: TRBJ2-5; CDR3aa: CASRAGVNEQYF; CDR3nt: TGTGCCAGCAGGGCGGGAGTTAATGAGCAGTACTTC
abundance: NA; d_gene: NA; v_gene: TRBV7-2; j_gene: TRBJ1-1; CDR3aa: CASSLKTVEAFF; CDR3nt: TGTGCCAGCAGCCTGAAGACGGTTGAAGCTTTCTTT
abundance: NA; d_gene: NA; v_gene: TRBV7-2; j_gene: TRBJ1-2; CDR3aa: CASSLQGMVYGYTF; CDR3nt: TGTGCCAGCAGCTTACAGGGGATGGTCTATGGCTACACCTTC
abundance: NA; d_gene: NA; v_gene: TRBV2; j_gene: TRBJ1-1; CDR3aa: CASSEHTEAFF; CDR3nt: TGTGCCAGCAGTGAACATACTGAAGCTTTCTTT
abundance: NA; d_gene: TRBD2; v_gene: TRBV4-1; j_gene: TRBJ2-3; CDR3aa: CASSQVIGASGSTGTQYF; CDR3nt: TGCGCCAGCAGCCAAGTGATCGGGGCTAGCGGGAGCACAGGTACGCAGTATTTT
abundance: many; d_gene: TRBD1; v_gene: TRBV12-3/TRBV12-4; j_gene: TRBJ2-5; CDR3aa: CASSLGQEETQYF; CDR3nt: TGTGCCAGCAGTTTGGGACAGGAAGAGACCCAGTACTTC
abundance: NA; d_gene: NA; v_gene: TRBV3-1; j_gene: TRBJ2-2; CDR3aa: CASSTQGSGTGELFF; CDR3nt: TGTGCCAGCAGCACCCAAGGTTCCGGCACCGGGGAGCTGTTTTTT
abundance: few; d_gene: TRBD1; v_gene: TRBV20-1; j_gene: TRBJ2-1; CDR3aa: CSVSFRQGSYNEQFF; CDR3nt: TGCAGTGTTTCCTTCAGACAGGGGTCCTACAATGAGCAGTTCTTC
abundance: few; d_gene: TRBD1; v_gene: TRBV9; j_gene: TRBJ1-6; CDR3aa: CASSVGVSTGTGALVRNSPLHF; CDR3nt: TGTGCCAGCAGCGTAGGGGTCTCGACGGGAACAGGGGCTCTGGTGCGTAATTCACCCCTCCACTTT
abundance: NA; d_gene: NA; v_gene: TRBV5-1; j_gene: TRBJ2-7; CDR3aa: CASSLADSSTIHEQYF; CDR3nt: TGCGCCAGCAGCTTGGCCGACTCTTCAACCATTCATGAGCAGTACTTC
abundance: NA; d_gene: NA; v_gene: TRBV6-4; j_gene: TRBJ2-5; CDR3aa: CASSDSRTTEQYF; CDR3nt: TGTGCCAGCAGTGACTCTAGGACCACGGAGCAGTACTTC
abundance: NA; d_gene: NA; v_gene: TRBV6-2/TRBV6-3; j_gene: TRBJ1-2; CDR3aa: CASHRGISNYGYTF; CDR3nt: TGTGCCAGCCACCGGGGTATATCTAACTATGGCTACACCTTC
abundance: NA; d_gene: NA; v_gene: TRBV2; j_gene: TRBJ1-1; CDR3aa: CASRPRTTNTEAFF; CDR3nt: TGTGCCAGCCGTCCCCGGACAACGAACACTGAAGCTTTCTTT
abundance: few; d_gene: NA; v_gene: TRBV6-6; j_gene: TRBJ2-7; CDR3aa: CASRPPGHYEQYF; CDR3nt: TGTGCCAGCAGACCCCCCGGACATTACGAGCAGTACTTC
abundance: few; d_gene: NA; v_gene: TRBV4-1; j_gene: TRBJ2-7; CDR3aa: CASSPSQGMNYEQYF; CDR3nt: TGCGCCAGCAGCCCGAGCCAGGGCATGAACTACGAGCAGTACTTC
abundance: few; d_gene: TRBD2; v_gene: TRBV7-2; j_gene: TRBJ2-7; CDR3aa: CASSLAEGAGGSQYF; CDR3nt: TGTGCCAGCAGCTTAGCAGAGGGCGCGGGGGGGTCGCAGTACTTC
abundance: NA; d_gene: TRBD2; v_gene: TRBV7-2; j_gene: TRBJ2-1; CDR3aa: CASSQGSGGGFNEQFF; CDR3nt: TGTGCCAGCAGCCAAGGATCCGGGGGGGGGTTCAATGAGCAGTTCTTC
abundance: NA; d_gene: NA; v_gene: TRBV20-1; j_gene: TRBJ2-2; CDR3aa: CSARDREGPTGELFF; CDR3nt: TGCAGTGCTAGAGATCGAGAGGGCCCGACCGGGGAGCTGTTTTTT
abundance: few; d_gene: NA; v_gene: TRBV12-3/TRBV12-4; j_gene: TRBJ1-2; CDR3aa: CASSLLVNYGYTF; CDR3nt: TGTGCCAGCAGTTTACTGGTCAACTATGGCTACACCTTC
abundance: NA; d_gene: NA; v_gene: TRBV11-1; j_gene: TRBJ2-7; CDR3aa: CASRRAESYEQYF; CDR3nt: TGTGCCAGCAGACGAGCGGAGAGCTACGAGCAGTACTTC
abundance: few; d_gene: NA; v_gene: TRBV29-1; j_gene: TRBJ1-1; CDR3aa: CSVMRAGGNTEAFF; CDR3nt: TGCAGCGTCATGAGGGCGGGAGGGAACACTGAAGCTTTCTTT
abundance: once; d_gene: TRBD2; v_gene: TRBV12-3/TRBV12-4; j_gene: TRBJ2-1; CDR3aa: CASRGGGRWETQFF; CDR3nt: TGTGCCAGCAGGGGCGGGGGGAGATGGGAGACCCAGTTCTTC
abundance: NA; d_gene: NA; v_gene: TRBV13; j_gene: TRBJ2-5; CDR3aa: CASSPRVPQETQYF; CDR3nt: TGTGCCAGCAGCCCCAGGGTACCTCAAGAGACCCAGTACTTC
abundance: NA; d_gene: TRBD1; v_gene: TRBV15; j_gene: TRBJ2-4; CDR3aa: CATSRTGTGGNIQYF; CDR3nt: TGTGCCACCAGCAGAACCGGGACAGGGGGAAACATTCAGTACTTC
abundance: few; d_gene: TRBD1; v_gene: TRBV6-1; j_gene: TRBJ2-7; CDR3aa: CASRTKQGNEQYF; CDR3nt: TGTGCCAGCAGGACAAAACAGGGGAACGAGCAGTACTTC
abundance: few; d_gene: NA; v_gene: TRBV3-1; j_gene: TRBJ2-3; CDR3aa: CASSQRTVTDTQYF; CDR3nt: TGTGCCAGCAGCCAACGGACGGTCACAGATACGCAGTATTTT
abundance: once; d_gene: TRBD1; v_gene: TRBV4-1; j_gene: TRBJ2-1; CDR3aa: CASSQDTGGYSYEQFF; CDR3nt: TGCGCCAGCAGCCAAGATACAGGGGGGTACTCCTACGAGCAGTTCTTC
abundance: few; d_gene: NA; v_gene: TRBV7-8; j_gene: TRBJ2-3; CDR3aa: CASSLAWGPQHTQYF; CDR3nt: TGTGCCAGCAGCTTGGCGTGGGGCCCGCAGCATACGCAGTATTTT
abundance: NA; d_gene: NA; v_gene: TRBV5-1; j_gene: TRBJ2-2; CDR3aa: CASSPAKTSNTGELFF; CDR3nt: TGCGCCAGCAGCCCCGCGAAAACTTCGAACACCGGGGAGCTGTTTTTT
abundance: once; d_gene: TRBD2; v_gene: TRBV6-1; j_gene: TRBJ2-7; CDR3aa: CASSGPRAGITYEQYF; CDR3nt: TGTGCCAGCAGTGGACCCCGAGCGGGAATAACCTACGAGCAGTACTTC
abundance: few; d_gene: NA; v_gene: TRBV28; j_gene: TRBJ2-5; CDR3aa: CASSLYGRGEETQYF; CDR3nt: TGTGCCAGCAGTTTATATGGTCGGGGAGAAGAGACCCAGTACTTC
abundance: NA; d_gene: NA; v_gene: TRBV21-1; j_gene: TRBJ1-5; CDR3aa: CANSKGGGSCNQPQHF; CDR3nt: TGTGCCAACAGCAAAGGGGGGGGGTCGTGCAATCAGCCCCAGCATTTT
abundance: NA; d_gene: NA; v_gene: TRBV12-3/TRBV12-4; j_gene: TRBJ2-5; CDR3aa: CASSLAQGFQETQYF; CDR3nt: TGTGCCAGCAGTTTAGCGCAGGGATTTCAAGAGACCCAGTACTTC
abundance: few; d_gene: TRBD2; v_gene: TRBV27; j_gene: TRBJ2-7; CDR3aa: CASSSILAGYEQYF; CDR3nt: TGTGCCAGCAGTTCTATCCTAGCGGGGTACGAGCAGTACTTC
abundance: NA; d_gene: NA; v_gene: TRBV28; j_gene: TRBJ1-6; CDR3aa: CASIGQRNSPLHF; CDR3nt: TGTGCCAGCATCGGACAGCGAAATTCACCCCTCCACTTT
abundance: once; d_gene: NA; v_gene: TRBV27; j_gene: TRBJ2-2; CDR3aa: CASRPRGHTNTGELFF; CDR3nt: TGTGCCAGCAGACCCCGGGGCCACACGAACACCGGGGAGCTGTTTTTT
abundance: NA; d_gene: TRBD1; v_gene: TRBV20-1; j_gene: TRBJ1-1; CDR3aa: CSARDQGAGSEAFF; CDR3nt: TGCAGTGCTAGAGATCAGGGGGCAGGATCTGAAGCTTTCTTT
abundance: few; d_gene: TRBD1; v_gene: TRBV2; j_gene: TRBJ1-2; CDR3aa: CASSDGTGSGYTF; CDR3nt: TGTGCCAGCAGTGATGGGACAGGGAGCGGCTACACCTTC
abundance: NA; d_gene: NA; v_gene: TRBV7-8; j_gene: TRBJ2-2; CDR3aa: CASSFRPLNTGELFF; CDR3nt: TGTGCCAGCAGCTTCAGACCATTGAACACCGGGGAGCTGTTTTTT
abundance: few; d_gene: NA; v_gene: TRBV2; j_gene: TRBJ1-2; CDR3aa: CAMGLGLGYTF; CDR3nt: TGTGCCATGGGGTTGGGGCTTGGCTACACCTTC
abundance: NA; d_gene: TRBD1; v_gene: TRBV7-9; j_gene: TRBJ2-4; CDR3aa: CASSLAAKRDRSSQNIQYF; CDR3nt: TGTGCCAGCAGCTTAGCGGCCAAAAGGGACAGGAGCTCCCAAAACATTCAGTACTTC
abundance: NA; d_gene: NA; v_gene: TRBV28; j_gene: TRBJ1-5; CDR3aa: CASSGQIRSQPQHF; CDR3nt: TGTGCCAGCAGTGGGCAGATAAGGAGTCAGCCCCAGCATTTT
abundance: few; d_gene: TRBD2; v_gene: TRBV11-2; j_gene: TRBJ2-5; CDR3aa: CASSWGGLAGETQYF; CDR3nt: TGTGCCAGCAGCTGGGGTGGGCTAGCGGGAGAGACCCAGTACTTC
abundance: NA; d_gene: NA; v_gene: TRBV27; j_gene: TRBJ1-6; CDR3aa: CASSSSKVRGNSPLHF; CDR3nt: TGTGCCAGCAGTTCCTCCAAGGTACGGGGGAATTCACCCCTCCACTTT
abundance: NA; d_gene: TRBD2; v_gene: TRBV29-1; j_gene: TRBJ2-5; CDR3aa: CSLLGGGAETQYF; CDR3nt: TGCAGCCTTCTGGGCGGGGGGGCGGAGACCCAGTACTTC
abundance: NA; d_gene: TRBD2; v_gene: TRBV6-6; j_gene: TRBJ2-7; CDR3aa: CASSPPGGAYEQYF; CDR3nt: TGTGCCAGCAGTCCCCCCGGGGGGGCCTACGAGCAGTACTTC
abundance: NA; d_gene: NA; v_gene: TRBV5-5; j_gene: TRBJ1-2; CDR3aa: CASSLDRDRYTF; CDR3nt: TGTGCCAGCAGCTTGGATAGGGATCGCTACACCTTC
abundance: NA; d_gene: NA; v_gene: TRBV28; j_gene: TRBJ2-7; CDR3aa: CASSGDKIYEQYF; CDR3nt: TGTGCCAGCAGCGGGGACAAGATCTACGAGCAGTACTTC
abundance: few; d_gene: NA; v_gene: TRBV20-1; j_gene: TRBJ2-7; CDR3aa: CSAHKDLGPYEQYF; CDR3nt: TGCAGTGCTCACAAGGATCTTGGACCCTACGAGCAGTACTTC
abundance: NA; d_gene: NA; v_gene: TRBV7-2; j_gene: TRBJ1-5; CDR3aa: CASSLGGGNSNQPQHF; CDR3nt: TGTGCCAGCAGCTTAGGGGGGGGTAATAGCAATCAGCCCCAGCATTTT
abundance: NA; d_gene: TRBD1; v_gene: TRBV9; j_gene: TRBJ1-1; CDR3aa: CASSSRTGANTEAFF; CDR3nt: TGTGCCAGCAGCTCACGGACAGGGGCCAACACTGAAGCTTTCTTT
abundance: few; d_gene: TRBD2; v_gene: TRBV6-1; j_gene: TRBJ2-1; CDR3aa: CASSPRPIAGGPGEQFF; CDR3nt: TGTGCCAGCAGCCCGAGACCCATAGCGGGAGGGCCGGGTGAGCAGTTCTTC
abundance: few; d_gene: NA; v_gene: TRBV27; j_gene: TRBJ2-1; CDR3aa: CASSNLSLANVNEQFF; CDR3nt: TGTGCCAGCAGTAACCTTTCCCTAGCGAATGTGAATGAGCAGTTCTTC